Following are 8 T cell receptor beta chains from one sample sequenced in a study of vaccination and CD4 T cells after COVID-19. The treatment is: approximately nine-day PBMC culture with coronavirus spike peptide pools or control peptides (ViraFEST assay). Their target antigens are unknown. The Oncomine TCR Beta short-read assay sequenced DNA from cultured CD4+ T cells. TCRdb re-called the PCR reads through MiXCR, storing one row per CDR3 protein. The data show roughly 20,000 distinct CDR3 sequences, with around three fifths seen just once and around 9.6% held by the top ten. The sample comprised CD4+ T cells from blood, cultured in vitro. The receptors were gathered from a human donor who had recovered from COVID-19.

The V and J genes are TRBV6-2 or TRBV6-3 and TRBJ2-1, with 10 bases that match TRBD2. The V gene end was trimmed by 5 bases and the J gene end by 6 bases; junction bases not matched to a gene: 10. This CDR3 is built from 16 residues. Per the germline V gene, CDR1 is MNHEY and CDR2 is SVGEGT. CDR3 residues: CASSTQSGRGRNEQFF. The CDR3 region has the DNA TGTGCCAGCAGTACCCAAAGCGGGAGGGGGCGCAATGAGCAGTTCTTC.

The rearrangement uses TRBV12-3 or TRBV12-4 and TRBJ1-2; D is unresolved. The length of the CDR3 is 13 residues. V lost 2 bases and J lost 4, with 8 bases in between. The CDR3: CASSLPYGYGYTF. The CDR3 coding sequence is TGTGCCAGCAGTTTACCGTACGGCTATGGCTACACCTTC.

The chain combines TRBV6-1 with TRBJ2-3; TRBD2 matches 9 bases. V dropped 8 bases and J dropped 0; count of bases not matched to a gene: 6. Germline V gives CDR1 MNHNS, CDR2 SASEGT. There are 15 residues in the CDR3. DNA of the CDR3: TGTGCCAGCTCAGAGCGGGGGGATAGCACAGATACGCAGTATTTT. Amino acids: CASSERGDSTDTQYF.

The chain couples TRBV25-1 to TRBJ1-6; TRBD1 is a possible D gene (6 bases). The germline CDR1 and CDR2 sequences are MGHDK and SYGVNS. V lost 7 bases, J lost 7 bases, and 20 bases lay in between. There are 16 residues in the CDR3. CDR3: CASTFAQGLGNSPLHF. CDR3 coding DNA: TGTGCCAGCACTTTCGCACAGGGTCTTGGCAATTCACCCCTCCACTTT.

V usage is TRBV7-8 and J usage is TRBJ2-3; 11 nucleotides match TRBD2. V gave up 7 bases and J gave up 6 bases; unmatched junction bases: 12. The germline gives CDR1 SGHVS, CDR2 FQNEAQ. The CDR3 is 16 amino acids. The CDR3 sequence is CASTLTSGAGADTQYF. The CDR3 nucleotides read TGTGCCAGCACCTTGACTAGCGGGGCGGGCGCGGATACGCAGTATTTT.

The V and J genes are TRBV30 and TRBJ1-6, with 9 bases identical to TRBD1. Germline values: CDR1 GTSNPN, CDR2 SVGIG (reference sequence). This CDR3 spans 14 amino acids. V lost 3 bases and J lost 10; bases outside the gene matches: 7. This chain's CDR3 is CAWRFKGQGSPLHF. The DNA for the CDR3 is TGTGCCTGGAGGTTTAAGGGACAGGGATCACCCCTCCACTTT.

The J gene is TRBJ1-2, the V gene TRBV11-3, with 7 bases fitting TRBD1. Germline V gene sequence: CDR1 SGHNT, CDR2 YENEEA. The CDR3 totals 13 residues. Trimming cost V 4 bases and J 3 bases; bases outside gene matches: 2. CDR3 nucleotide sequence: TGTGCCAGCAGCTACGGACAGGACTATGGCTACACCTTC. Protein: CASSYGQDYGYTF.

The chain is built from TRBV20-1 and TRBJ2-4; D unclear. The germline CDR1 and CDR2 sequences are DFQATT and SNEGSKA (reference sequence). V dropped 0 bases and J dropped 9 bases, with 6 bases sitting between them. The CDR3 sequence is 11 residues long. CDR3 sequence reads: CSARDLGIQYF. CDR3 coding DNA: TGCAGTGCTAGAGACCTAGGCATTCAGTACTTC.